A selection of T cell receptor beta chains follows, all from one sample in a study of shared clonotypes between healthy human individuals. Produced via immunoSEQ multiplex PCR; TCRdb's table is partial and in-frame only. The sample yields 2 million to 2.5 million clones, 85% to 95% seen once. Input material: naive CD4+ T cells from PBMCs. These receptors all come from a man aged 18 to 30 in good health. Some clones in this sample may be carry-over from other donors' samples. CDR3s include the opening cysteine and the closing phenylalanine or tryptophan. The order of the fields is V gene, D gene, clone size, CDR3 length, J gene, CDR3 protein, CDR3 DNA. A D gene is named only where the DNA matches it firmly. Part of the rows lack a size; the others show once, few, many or a class for expanded clones.

V: TRBV29-1; D: TRBD2; size: NA; length: 19; J: TRBJ2-6; CDR3: CSVGSFLGLAGSGANVLTF; DNA: TGCAGCGTTGGTAGTTTTCTAGGACTAGCGGGGTCTGGGGCCAACGTCCTGACTTTC
V: TRBV30; D: TRBD2; size: NA; length: 14; J: TRBJ2-2; CDR3: CAWRRLAGDGELFF; DNA: TGTGCCTGGAGGCGACTAGCGGGAGACGGGGAGCTGTTTTTT
V: TRBV6-1; D: NA; size: NA; length: 15; J: TRBJ1-5; CDR3: CASSQGDGSNQPQHF; DNA: TGTGCCAGCAGTCAAGGAGACGGGAGCAATCAGCCCCAGCATTTT
V: TRBV9; D: NA; size: once; length: 14; J: TRBJ2-3; CDR3: CASSGTDSTDTQYF; DNA: TGTGCCAGCAGCGGAACGGACAGCACAGATACGCAGTATTTT
V: TRBV15; D: TRBD2; size: NA; length: 15; J: TRBJ2-1; CDR3: CATSRSAGGVNEQFF; DNA: TGTGCCACCAGCAGATCAGCGGGAGGGGTGAATGAGCAGTTCTTC
V: TRBV6-1; D: TRBD1; size: once; length: 13; J: TRBJ2-4; CDR3: CASSEKLGTGRYF; DNA: TGTGCCAGCAGTGAAAAACTGGGGACAGGGCGTTACTTC
V: TRBV10-1; D: TRBD2; size: NA; length: 17; J: TRBJ2-3; CDR3: CASSESSPSGFTDTQYF; DNA: TGCGCCAGCAGTGAGTCGTCGCCTAGCGGCTTCACAGATACGCAGTATTTT
V: TRBV6-6; D: NA; size: NA; length: 14; J: TRBJ1-1; CDR3: CASRLTGLNTEAFF; DNA: TGTGCCAGCAGATTGACGGGGTTGAACACTGAAGCTTTCTTT
V: TRBV5-1; D: TRBD2; size: NA; length: 14; J: TRBJ2-7; CDR3: CASSLSQRGDEQYF; DNA: TGCGCCAGCAGCTTATCACAGCGGGGGGACGAGCAGTACTTC
V: TRBV5-1; D: NA; size: NA; length: 14; J: TRBJ1-3; CDR3: CASSLPGSGNTIYF; DNA: TGCGCCAGCAGCTTGCCAGGCTCTGGAAACACCATATATTTT
V: TRBV18; D: NA; size: NA; length: 14; J: TRBJ2-5; CDR3: CASSPVSGEETQYF; DNA: TGTGCCAGCTCACCAGTCTCAGGGGAAGAGACCCAGTACTTC
V: TRBV7-8; D: TRBD1; size: NA; length: 15; J: TRBJ1-2; CDR3: CASSSRTGGNYGYTF; DNA: TGTGCCAGCAGCTCTAGGACAGGGGGGAACTATGGCTACACCTTC
V: TRBV28; D: NA; size: NA; length: 15; J: TRBJ2-7; CDR3: CASSHLQGPLYEQYF; DNA: TGTGCCAGCAGTCACCTACAGGGTCCCCTCTACGAGCAGTACTTC
V: TRBV7-2; D: TRBD2; size: NA; length: 19; J: TRBJ2-1; CDR3: CASSVLLPWGTSGRNEQFF; DNA: TGTGCCAGCAGCGTATTATTGCCTTGGGGGACTAGCGGACGTAATGAGCAGTTCTTC
V: TRBV7-8; D: NA; size: NA; length: 19; J: TRBJ2-6; CDR3: CASSLPRDKTFSGANVLTF; DNA: TGTGCCAGCAGCTTACCCCGGGACAAAACTTTCTCTGGGGCCAACGTCCTGACTTTC
V: TRBV4-2; D: TRBD1; size: NA; length: 15; J: TRBJ2-5; CDR3: CASSQGDREQETQYF; DNA: TGTGCCAGCAGCCAGGGAGACAGGGAACAAGAGACCCAGTACTTC
V: TRBV5-1; D: TRBD2; size: once; length: 15; J: TRBJ2-5; CDR3: CASSPGTSGRETQYF; DNA: TGCGCCAGCAGCCCAGGGACTAGCGGGAGAGAGACCCAGTACTTC
V: TRBV15; D: TRBD2; size: NA; length: 16; J: TRBJ2-1; CDR3: CATSGREGSSYNEQFF; DNA: TGTGCCACCAGCGGGCGGGAGGGCTCCTCCTACAATGAGCAGTTCTTC
V: TRBV27; D: TRBD2; size: NA; length: 15; J: TRBJ2-4; CDR3: CASSPSRGGDGIQYF; DNA: TGTGCCAGCAGTCCAAGCCGGGGAGGGGATGGCATTCAGTACTTC
V: TRBV7-9; D: NA; size: NA; length: 11; J: TRBJ2-5; CDR3: CASSTAETQYF; DNA: TGTGCCAGCAGCACGGCAGAGACCCAGTACTTC
V: TRBV30; D: TRBD1; size: NA; length: 15; J: TRBJ2-2; CDR3: CAWSEDRGLSGELFF; DNA: TGTGCCTGGAGTGAAGACAGGGGGCTTAGCGGGGAGCTGTTTTTT
V: TRBV14; D: NA; size: NA; length: 15; J: TRBJ2-3; CDR3: CASSIPGYPADTQYF; DNA: TGTGCCAGCTCTATTCCAGGGTACCCCGCAGATACGCAGTATTTT
V: TRBV7-2; D: NA; size: NA; length: 14; J: TRBJ2-1; CDR3: CASSLVSLAYEQFF; DNA: TGTGCCAGCAGCTTAGTGTCTTTGGCTTACGAGCAGTTCTTC
V: TRBV11-1; D: TRBD1; size: NA; length: 17; J: TRBJ2-2; CDR3: CASSLAGTGNFPGELFF; DNA: TGTGCCAGCAGCTTAGCAGGGACAGGGAATTTTCCCGGGGAGCTGTTTTTT
V: TRBV27; D: NA; size: NA; length: 15; J: TRBJ2-1; CDR3: CASSFDRSSYNEQFF; DNA: TGTGCCAGCAGTTTTGACCGGAGCTCCTACAATGAGCAGTTCTTC
V: TRBV4-3; D: TRBD1; size: NA; length: 14; J: TRBJ1-1; CDR3: CASSHTAGGFEAFF; DNA: TGCGCCAGCAGCCATACGGCAGGGGGATTTGAAGCTTTCTTT
V: TRBV5-1; D: TRBD1; size: NA; length: 14; J: TRBJ1-1; CDR3: CASSDPGQGTEAFF; DNA: TGCGCCAGCAGCGATCCGGGACAGGGAACTGAAGCTTTCTTT
V: TRBV30; D: TRBD2; size: NA; length: 13; J: TRBJ2-3; CDR3: CAWSLTSGRTQYF; DNA: TGTGCCTGGAGTCTTACTAGCGGGAGAACGCAGTATTTT
V: TRBV6-6; D: NA; size: NA; length: 13; J: TRBJ1-2; CDR3: CASRRGTNYGYTF; DNA: TGTGCCAGCAGGAGGGGCACGAACTATGGCTACACCTTC
V: TRBV29-1; D: TRBD2; size: NA; length: 16; J: TRBJ2-1; CDR3: CSVEDGSGSSYNEQFF; DNA: TGCAGCGTTGAAGATGGGAGCGGGAGCTCCTACAATGAGCAGTTCTTC
V: TRBV9; D: TRBD2; size: NA; length: 16; J: TRBJ2-2; CDR3: CASSVETSGRTGELFF; DNA: TGTGCCAGCAGCGTAGAGACTAGCGGGAGAACCGGGGAGCTGTTTTTT
V: TRBV7-9; D: TRBD1; size: NA; length: 15; J: TRBJ2-7; CDR3: CASSLDRDFPYEQYF; DNA: TGTGCCAGCAGCTTGGACAGGGACTTTCCCTACGAGCAGTACTTC
V: TRBV25-1; D: NA; size: NA; length: 13; J: TRBJ1-4; CDR3: CATHAGSRGKLFF; DNA: TGTGCCACTCACGCTGGGTCCCGGGGAAAACTGTTTTTT
V: TRBV5-1; D: NA; size: NA; length: 11; J: TRBJ1-1; CDR3: CASSADTEAFF; DNA: TGCGCCAGCAGCGCTGACACTGAAGCTTTCTTT
V: TRBV7-3; D: TRBD2; size: NA; length: 21; J: TRBJ2-2; CDR3: CASSLYPPGLAGGLPDGELFF; DNA: TGTGCCAGCAGCTTATACCCCCCGGGACTAGCGGGAGGCCTCCCCGACGGGGAGCTGTTTTTT
V: TRBV5-1; D: NA; size: NA; length: 15; J: TRBJ2-7; CDR3: CASSLDLQHSYEQYF; DNA: TGCGCCAGCAGCTTGGACTTACAGCACTCCTACGAGCAGTACTTC
V: TRBV5-4; D: NA; size: NA; length: 15; J: TRBJ2-1; CDR3: CASSPPGVPNNEQFF; DNA: TGTGCCAGCAGCCCACCAGGGGTTCCCAACAATGAGCAGTTCTTC
V: TRBV9; D: TRBD2; size: NA; length: 16; J: TRBJ2-7; CDR3: CASSPGVAGGTYEQYF; DNA: TGTGCCAGCAGTCCCGGCGTAGCGGGAGGAACCTACGAGCAGTACTTC
V: TRBV7-2; D: NA; size: NA; length: 15; J: TRBJ1-5; CDR3: CASSTTGGGNQPQHF; DNA: TGTGCCAGCAGCACGACAGGCGGGGGCAATCAGCCCCAGCATTTT
V: TRBV28; D: NA; size: NA; length: 12; J: TRBJ2-1; CDR3: CASSLLRAEQFF; DNA: TGTGCCAGCAGTTTATTACGGGCTGAGCAGTTCTTC
V: TRBV5-4; D: NA; size: once; length: 17; J: TRBJ2-6; CDR3: CASSPRRSSPGANVLTF; DNA: TGTGCCAGCAGCCCGCGAAGATCCTCCCCTGGGGCCAACGTCCTGACTTTC
V: TRBV6-1; D: TRBD2; size: NA; length: 16; J: TRBJ2-1; CDR3: CASSESFGGLYNEQFF; DNA: TGTGCCAGCAGTGAATCATTCGGGGGACTATACAATGAGCAGTTCTTC
V: TRBV7-3; D: TRBD1; size: NA; length: 14; J: TRBJ2-1; CDR3: CASSFTRDREEQFF; DNA: TGTGCCAGCAGCTTTACCCGGGACAGGGAAGAGCAGTTCTTC
V: TRBV6-6; D: NA; size: NA; length: 14; J: TRBJ2-3; CDR3: CASSPSGSTDTQYF; DNA: TGTGCCAGCAGTCCCTCGGGGAGCACAGATACGCAGTATTTT
V: TRBV14; D: NA; size: NA; length: 16; J: TRBJ2-1; CDR3: CASSRFRDLGSNEQFF; DNA: TGTGCCAGCAGCCGATTCCGGGACCTAGGGAGCAATGAGCAGTTCTTC
V: TRBV20-1; D: NA; size: NA; length: 11; J: TRBJ2-1; CDR3: CSATRALKQFF; DNA: TGCAGTGCGACCCGAGCCTTAAAGCAGTTCTTC
V: TRBV5-1; D: TRBD2; size: few; length: 15; J: TRBJ2-1; CDR3: CASSGLAGGPNEQFF; DNA: TGCGCCAGCAGCGGTCTAGCGGGAGGACCCAATGAGCAGTTCTTC
V: TRBV10-3; D: NA; size: NA; length: 17; J: TRBJ1-3; CDR3: CAISGSVSGDSGNTIYF; DNA: TGTGCCATCAGTGGTTCGGTATCAGGAGACTCTGGAAACACCATATATTTT
V: TRBV30; D: NA; size: NA; length: 14; J: TRBJ2-5; CDR3: CAWGGRGGQETQYF; DNA: TGTGCCTGGGGTGGGAGAGGGGGCCAAGAGACCCAGTACTTC